This entry features one TCR beta chain sequence. The data originate from a study of blood T cell repertoires in COVID-19. As for the study in general: Acute-phase and convalescent COVID-19 samples originated in the United States, Italy and Spain. Sample material is recorded as cDNA or gDNA derived from T cells, B-cell-depleted T cells, or PBMCs.

In the authors' workflow: Reference gene primer amplification in the assay estimated nucleated cell counts. Only in-frame clones appear in the TCRdb table, and some are missing; sequencing was by immunoSEQ multiplex PCR. The V and J calls and clone size are taken from that table; D and trimming were inferred from the DNA. This table has some 120,000 clones, approximately 71% appearing once. The V and J ends lost 6 bases and 5 bases respectively, with 16 bases between them. Germline lookup yields CDR1 SNHLY and CDR2 FYNNEI. This CDR3 is 14 amino acids long. Sequenced sample: peripheral blood. The TCR was taken from a human donor in a cohort sampled during active COVID-19. V is TRBV2 and J is TRBJ2-5; D unclear. CDR3 coding DNA: TGTGCCAGCAGGCTCCTCGTGTCGGTGGAGACCCAGTACTTC. This encodes CASRLLVSVETQYF. Full variable domain (remainder filled in from reference TRBV2 and TRBJ2-5): EPEVTQTPSHQVTQMGQEVILRCVPISNHLYFYWYRQILGQKVEFLVSFYNNEISEKSEIFDDQFSVERPDGSNFTLKIRSTKLEDSAMYFCASRLLVSVETQYFGPGTRLLVL.